These 21 T cell receptor beta chains came from one sample sequenced in a study of T cells in Graves' hyperthyroidism and ophthalmopathy. Amplified regions were TCR beta CDR3 sequences from RNA transcripts. The TCR CDR3 first-round RT-PCR relied on the HTBI primer set. Each CDR3 protein gets one entry after TCRdb re-called the multiplex PCR reads with MiXCR. This sample yields a few hundred thousand distinct CDR3 sequences, of which roughly 50% are seen a single time; approximately 8.2% belongs to the top ten. Source material: peripheral blood or thyroid tissue (not recorded which). All receptors come from a woman aged 18-30 years with Graves' hyperthyroidism.

This rearrangement joins TRBV11-3 to TRBJ1-2; TRBD1 is a possible D gene (5 bases). V lost 4 bases and J lost 4, with 13 bases in between. The CDR3 has 14 amino acids. Looked up from germline, CDR1 is SGHNT and CDR2 is YENEEA. The CDR3 protein is CASSSSGTLYGYTF. In DNA form, the CDR3 reads TGTGCCAGCAGCTCATCCGGGACTCTCTATGGCTACACCTTC.

The J gene is TRBJ2-2, the V gene TRBV20-1, with 9 bases identical to TRBD2. The length of the CDR3 is 16 residues. CDR1 and CDR2 from the germline V gene are DFQATT and SNEGSKA (reference sequence). Losses at the gene ends were 3 bases for V and 5 bases for J; bases not matched to a gene: 10. CDR3 protein: CSASGRAGGPTGELFF. The CDR3 DNA is TGCAGTGCTAGTGGGCGAGCGGGAGGACCTACCGGGGAGCTGTTTTTT.

As regards this clonotype: The junction does not match germline at one end; this may be a read error. The CDR3 spells CASSLQGAGDTIYF. CDR3 nucleotides: TGTGCCAGCAGTTTACAGGGGGCTGGAGACACCATATATTTT. J is TRBJ1-3 and V is TRBV12-3 or TRBV12-4; 8 bases agree with TRBD1. The CDR3 is 14 amino acids.

The V and J genes are TRBV7-6 and TRBJ2-5; D is unclear. The germline V and J ends were trimmed by 5 bases and 5 bases, with 15 bases remaining between them. Germline CDR1 is SGHVS and CDR2 is FNYEAQ. The CDR3 contains 14 residues. CDR3 coding DNA: TGTGCCAGCAGCCAAGATGCGAGACGTGAGACCCAGTACTTC. Its translation: CASSQDARRETQYF.

This clonotype was seen at least ten times. The chain links TRBV7-8 to TRBJ1-1; weak D call: TRBD1 (5 bases). Trimming removed 2 bases from V and 7 bases from J, with 8 bases in between. The CDR3 length is 12 residues. The germline gives CDR1 SGHVS, CDR2 FQNEAQ. The CDR3 sequence is CASSLIRGEAFF. CDR3 in DNA: TGTGCCAGCAGCTTAATTAGGGGTGAAGCTTTCTTT.

This clonotype was counted a few times. The DNA for the CDR3 is TGTGCTAGTGGTTCTACCCGGGGCGGCCGGTGGGAGACCCAGTACTTC. Encoded protein: CASGSTRGGRWETQYF. The rearrangement links TRBV12-5 to TRBJ2-5; D is tentatively TRBD1 or TRBD2 (5 bases each). From germline, CDR1 is LGHNT and CDR2 FRNRAP. The CDR3 extends over 16 amino acids. V shed 4 bases and J shed 5 bases, with 20 bases lying between them.

The table lists this clonotype with many counts. The chain combines TRBV7-9 with TRBJ1-1; 10 positions match TRBD1. Per germline, CDR1 SEHNR and CDR2 FQNEAQ (reference sequence). J was trimmed by 3 bases and V by 0 bases; bases with no gene match: 1. CDR3 size: 15 residues. The CDR3 region is CASSLAGTGDTEAFF. The DNA for the CDR3 is TGTGCCAGCAGCTTAGCGGGGACAGGGGACACTGAAGCTTTCTTT.

This clonotype appeared many times. V gene TRBV20-1 combines with J gene TRBJ1-4; 7 bases map to TRBD1. Germline lookup yields CDR1 DFQATT and CDR2 SNEGSKA (reference sequence). CDR3 length equals 13 residues. With 3 bases clipped from V and 7 bases from J, the junction kept 5 bases outside the gene matches. The CDR3 reads CSASWDRGEKLFF. CDR3 DNA sequence: TGCAGTGCTAGTTGGGACAGAGGTGAAAAACTGTTTTTT.

This clonotype was observed a handful of times. This may stem from a read error, because a much larger clone lies one nucleotide away. This chain links TRBV24-1 with TRBJ2-2, with 9 bases fitting TRBD1. The junction had 3 bases not matched to a gene; V was cut back by 4 bases and J by 1 base. The CDR3 covers 16 residues. CDR1 and CDR2 (germline): KGHDR, SFDVKD. This chain's CDR3 is CATSDTGQGNTGELFF. CDR3 sequence (DNA): TGTGCCACCAGTGACACGGGACAGGGGAACACCGGGGAGCTGTTTTTT.

The sample holds a few counts of this clonotype. This chain connects TRBV2 to TRBJ2-5; 9 bases match TRBD2. The CDR3 is 15 amino acids. CDR1 is SNHLY and CDR2 is FYNNEI in the germline V gene. Germline trimming cut 6 bases from V and 5 bases from J; bases unmatched to any gene: 10. For the CDR3, the DNA is TGTGCCAGCAGCGCCGGGACTAGCATGACGGAGACCCAGTACTTC. As protein: CASSAGTSMTETQYF.

The CDR3 DNA reads as TGTGCCAGCAGTGCCTACAACAGGGGCCATCAGCCCCAGCATTTT. Translation gives CASSAYNRGHQPQHF. The chain recombines TRBV2 with TRBJ1-5; 7 nucleotides agree with TRBD1. Germline V gene data show CDR1 as SNHLY and CDR2 as FYNNEI. The length of the CDR3 is 15 residues. J gave up 5 bases and V 4 bases, and 8 bases lay outside the gene matches. Full variable domain (outside the CDR3, taken from reference TRBV2 and TRBJ1-5): EPEVTQTPSHQVTQMGQEVILRCVPISNHLYFYWYRQILGQKVEFLVSFYNNEISEKSEIFDDQFSVERPDGSNFTLKIRSTKLEDSAMYFCASSAYNRGHQPQHFGDGTRLSIL.

This chain uses TRBV10-3 with TRBJ1-5; 7 nucleotides match TRBD1. After removal of 5 bases from V and 4 bases from J, the junction contained 2 bases not matched to a gene. CDR3 length: 13 residues. Germline CDR1 reads ENHRY; CDR2 reads SYGVKD. CDR3 DNA sequence: TGTGCCATCAGTACGACAGGGAATCAGCCCCAGCATTTT. Protein product: CAISTTGNQPQHF.

This clonotype showed up just a few times. CDR3 in amino acids: CASNPGLAGAGETQYF. CDR3 nucleotide sequence: TGTGCCAGCAACCCGGGACTAGCGGGAGCGGGAGAGACCCAGTACTTC. The rearrangement links TRBV7-2 to TRBJ2-5, with 14 bases aligning to TRBD2. This CDR3 is 16 amino acids long. The V segment lost 7 bases and the J segment 4 bases; nucleotides outside the gene matches: 8. Germline CDR1 reads SGHTA; CDR2 reads FQGNSA.

This clonotype was observed a few times. V and J are TRBV7-2 and TRBJ2-7; D is unresolved. From germline, CDR1 is SGHTA and CDR2 FQGNSA. This CDR3 spans 12 amino acids. Trimming cost V 5 bases and J 5 bases, with 10 bases left between them. For the CDR3, the DNA is TGTGCCAGCAGCCCGACAATTAACGAGCAGTACTTC. Its protein is CASSPTINEQYF.

This clonotype showed up just a few times. V and J are TRBV7-8 and TRBJ2-7; 7 bases match TRBD2. V shed 8 bases, J shed 3 bases, and the junction held 7 bases outside the gene matches. This CDR3 is built from 13 residues. Germline-derived CDR1 and CDR2 are SGHVS and FQNEAQ. CDR3 region: CASGIVAGYEQYF. Here the CDR3 DNA reads TGTGCCAGCGGGATAGTAGCGGGCTACGAGCAGTACTTC.

The chain employs TRBV20-1 and TRBJ1-4; no firm D call. Germline-derived CDR1 and CDR2 are DFQATT and SNEGSKA (reference sequence). The ends were cut back, 6 bases at V and 8 bases at J, with 10 bases in the middle. The CDR3 is 11 residues long. Here the CDR3 reads CSASGPEKLFF. The CDR3 nucleotides are TGCAGTGCCTCGGGTCCGGAAAAACTGTTTTTT.

About this clonotype itself: An end of the junction does not agree with germline; a read error may underlie this. The rearrangement links TRBV29-1 to TRBJ2-3, with D uncertain. The germline CDR1 and CDR2 sequences are SQVTM and ANQGSEA. This CDR3 has 13 amino acids. The CDR3 spells CSVEGPNTDTQYF. CDR3 DNA sequence: TGCAGCGTGGAAGGACCTAACACAGATACGCAGTATTTT.

The chain uses TRBV10-3 and TRBJ2-7; 7 bases match TRBD1. The ends lost 5 bases at V and 3 bases at J; junction bases unmatched: 7. Germline CDR1 and CDR2: ENHRY and SYGVKD. This CDR3 region has 14 residues. CDR3 nucleotides: TGTGCCATCAGTTGGGGCCGGGACAGCTACGAGCAGTACTTC. Its protein product is CAISWGRDSYEQYF.

The chain's CDR3 is CSVQTGSFF. Written as DNA, the CDR3 is TGCAGCGTACAGACAGGATCTTTCTTT. J is TRBJ1-1 and V is TRBV29-1; tentatively, D is TRBD1 (6 bases). Germline values: CDR1 SQVTM, CDR2 ANQGSEA. The CDR3 totals 9 residues. Trimming took off 6 bases at V and 12 bases at J, with 11 bases between the two ends.

Here the CDR3 reads CASSPGDSWYSLDTIYF. The CDR3 coding sequence is TGTGCCAGTAGTCCGGGGGATTCCTGGTACAGCTTGGACACCATATATTTT. The gene calls are TRBV19 and TRBJ1-3; D might be TRBD1 (5 bases). Germline values: CDR1 LNHDA, CDR2 SQIVND (reference sequence). The germline V and J ends were trimmed by 5 bases and 8 bases, with 25 bases remaining between them. This CDR3 is 17 amino acids long.

This clonotype was counted only a few times. An end of the junction does not agree with germline; a read error may underlie this. The V and J genes are TRBV2 and TRBJ1-5; D is uncertain. The CDR3 extends over 14 amino acids. Germline CDR1 is SNHLY and CDR2 is FYNNEI. The CDR3 here is CANSDVPGNQPQHF. The CDR3 nucleotides are TGTGCCAACAGTGATGTTCCAGGTAATCAGCCCCAGCATTTT.